A selection of T cell receptor beta chains follows, all from one sample in a study of blood T cell repertoires in COVID-19. The assay was immunoSEQ multiplex PCR, and TCRdb's table has in-frame clones only and misses some. The sample lists under 50,000 clones, approximately 88% occurring once. Input material: peripheral blood. Receptor source: a man between 50 and 59 years old with active COVID-19. CDR3s include the opening cysteine and the closing phenylalanine or tryptophan. The D gene is left open where the match is weak. Size is stated for part of the rows, as once, few or many counts, or as a class when the clone is expanded.

v_gene,j_gene,abundance,d_gene,CDR3aa,CDR3nt
TRBV7-2,TRBJ1-1,NA,NA,CASSPLGEMNTEAFF,TGTGCCAGCAGCCCCCTTGGGGAGATGAACACTGAAGCTTTCTTT
TRBV23-1,TRBJ2-1,NA,TRBD2,CASSPRGADNEQFF,TGCGCCAGCAGTCCGCGGGGGGCGGATAATGAGCAGTTCTTC
TRBV27,TRBJ2-1,medium-sized,NA,CASSLFGNGASEQFF,TGTGCCAGCAGTTTATTCGGAAATGGGGCAAGTGAGCAGTTCTTC
TRBV18,TRBJ2-1,NA,TRBD2,CASSPSVAGGTGEQFF,TGTGCCAGCTCACCGTCGGTAGCGGGGGGTACCGGGGAGCAGTTCTTC
TRBV5-1,TRBJ2-5,NA,NA,CASSLVAGGGSETQYF,TGCGCCAGCAGCTTGGTGGCCGGGGGAGGTTCAGAGACCCAGTACTTC
TRBV4-1,TRBJ2-2,NA,NA,CASSQPDRNTGELFF,TGCGCCAGCAGCCAGCCGGACAGGAACACCGGGGAGCTGTTTTTT
TRBV12-5,TRBJ2-3,once,NA,CASGSFEGGGTQYF,TGTGCTAGTGGTTCTTTCGAGGGCGGCGGTACGCAGTATTTT
TRBV5-1,TRBJ2-5,NA,NA,CASSLEGGPGETQYF,TGCGCCAGCAGCTTGGAGGGGGGGCCGGGGGAGACCCAGTACTTC
TRBV3-1/TRBV3-2,TRBJ1-2,NA,TRBD1,CASSLTSSGQGPYGYTF,TGTGCCAGCAGCCTCACATCCAGCGGACAGGGCCCCTATGGCTACACCTTC
TRBV4-1,TRBJ1-2,NA,NA,CASSQGYMRSNYGYTF,TGCGCCAGCAGCCAAGGCTATATGAGAAGTAACTATGGCTACACCTTC
TRBV7-8,TRBJ2-5,NA,TRBD1,CASSLAPTGEETQYF,TGTGCCAGCAGCTTAGCGCCGACAGGGGAAGAGACCCAGTACTTC
TRBV28,TRBJ2-5,NA,TRBD1,CASSPDRAETQYF,TGTGCCAGCAGCCCCGACAGGGCGGAGACCCAGTACTTC
TRBV4-3,TRBJ2-5,NA,TRBD2,CASSRGLAGEETQYF,TGCGCCAGCAGCCGGGGACTAGCGGGGGAAGAGACCCAGTACTTC
TRBV27,TRBJ2-7,NA,TRBD2,CASSLFGAGDSSYEQYF,TGTGCCAGCAGTTTATTTGGGGCGGGAGACAGCTCCTACGAGCAGTACTTC
TRBV28,TRBJ2-5,once,TRBD2,CASSRGLAEETQYF,TGTGCCAGCAGCCGCGGACTAGCAGAAGAGACCCAGTACTTC
TRBV6-2/TRBV6-3,TRBJ2-3,NA,NA,CASSYAGAGTDTQYF,TGTGCCAGCAGTTATGCGGGGGCCGGCACAGATACGCAGTATTTT
TRBV6-6,TRBJ1-1,NA,TRBD1,CASTPGDRGRTEAFF,TGTGCCAGCACCCCAGGCGACAGGGGCCGGACTGAAGCTTTCTTT
TRBV5-6,TRBJ1-5,NA,TRBD1,CASSSLKGQVYSNQPQHF,TGTGCCAGCAGCTCACTCAAAGGACAGGTTTATAGCAATCAGCCCCAGCATTTT
TRBV9,TRBJ1-4,NA,TRBD1,CASSVSQGGWEKLFF,TGTGCCAGCAGCGTGAGCCAGGGGGGTTGGGAAAAACTGTTTTTT
TRBV11-2,TRBJ1-2,NA,NA,CASSFSEGSYGYTF,TGTGCCAGCAGCTTCTCCGAGGGTTCCTATGGCTACACCTTC
TRBV2,TRBJ2-7,NA,TRBD2,CARGGTGSYEQYF,TGTGCCAGGGGGGGGACGGGCTCCTACGAGCAGTACTTC
TRBV7-8,TRBJ2-3,NA,NA,CASSPPEGVAADTQYF,TGTGCCAGCAGCCCCCCCGAGGGGGTCGCCGCAGATACGCAGTATTTT
TRBV7-9,TRBJ2-7,few,NA,CASSFSAGTAGEQYF,TGTGCCAGCAGCTTTTCTGCCGGGACAGCGGGCGAGCAGTACTTC
TRBV27,TRBJ2-7,NA,NA,CASSPRRGTYEQYF,TGTGCCAGCAGTCCCAGGAGGGGCACCTACGAGCAGTACTTC
TRBV27,TRBJ2-1,NA,NA,CASAQGGAYNEQFF,TGTGCCAGCGCCCAGGGGGGTGCGTACAATGAGCAGTTCTTC
TRBV19,TRBJ1-1,NA,TRBD1,CASSITGGNTEAFF,TGTGCCAGTAGTATAACAGGGGGTAACACTGAAGCTTTCTTT
TRBV11-2,TRBJ2-3,once,TRBD2,CASSFLAGAVTDTQYF,TGTGCCAGCAGCTTTTTAGCGGGGGCCGTCACAGATACGCAGTATTTT
TRBV6-6,TRBJ2-3,NA,TRBD1,CASSDRGGSTDTQYF,TGTGCCAGCAGTGACAGGGGGGGAAGCACAGATACGCAGTATTTT
TRBV6-1,TRBJ2-1,NA,TRBD2,CASSEWELAGKGSYNEQFF,TGTGCCAGCAGTGAATGGGAACTAGCGGGGAAGGGGTCCTACAATGAGCAGTTCTTC